What follows is one T cell receptor (beta chain) and its context. This sample is drawn from a study of OX40 agonist ivuxolimab in advanced cancers. Generated by immunoSEQ multiplex PCR, the TCRdb table keeps only in-frame clones and is missing some. Counted here are under 80,000 clones, 88% occurring once; the ten biggest clones make up 3.5% to 5%. Germline-derived CDR1 and CDR2 are LNHNV and YYDKDF (reference sequence). The CDR3 extends over 14 amino acids. V lost 0 bases and J lost 3, with 8 bases in between. This sequence originates from an adult with an advanced solid tumor such as melanoma, head and neck, liver or kidney cancer. The rearrangement uses TRBV15 and TRBJ1-2; TRBD1 is a possible D gene (5 bases). The material sequenced was CD4+ or CD8+ T cells sorted from blood, taken in a trial of the OX40 agonist ivuxolimab. CDR3 in DNA: TGTGCCACCAGCAGAGATCCGGGGGACTATGGCTACACCTTC. Amino acid sequence: CATSRDPGDYGYTF.